A selection of T cell receptor beta chains follows, all from one sample in a study of T cells in Graves' hyperthyroidism and ophthalmopathy. One entry per CDR3 protein, called by TCRdb with MiXCR from the multiplex PCR reads. The sample consists of 550,000 to 600,000 distinct CDR3 sequences, just over 45% of them appearing once. The specimen sequenced was peripheral blood or thyroid tissue (not recorded which). The receptors stem from an adult woman with Graves' disease, either hyperthyroidism or ophthalmopathy (not recorded which). Each CDR3 is given with its conserved first and last residue. A D gene is named only where the DNA matches it firmly. Not every row has a clone size; where given, it reads once, few, many or a size class.

size	D	V	J	DNA	CDR3
NA	NA	TRBV20-1	TRBJ1-5	TGCAGTGCGAAGGGATCGTTAGTGGGTCAGCCCCAGCATTTT	CSAKGSLVGQPQHF
NA	TRBD2	TRBV10-3	TRBJ2-1	TGTGCCATCAGTGAGGGAAGGTCTAGCGGATTTACCTACAATGAGCAGTTCTTC	CAISEGRSSGFTYNEQFF
NA	TRBD1	TRBV7-3	TRBJ1-2	TGTGCCAGCAGCCCGGGCGGGACAGGACCTAATTATGGCTACACCTTC	CASSPGGTGPNYGYTF
NA	TRBD1	TRBV12-3/TRBV12-4	TRBJ1-6	TGTGCCAGCAGTCTGCCCTGGACAGGGACAGTATGGGTACCCCTCCACTTT	CASSLPWTGTVWVPLHF
few	TRBD1	TRBV9	TRBJ1-2	TGTGCCAGCAGCGTCAACCAGGGGGCTAACTATGGCTACACCTTC	CASSVNQGANYGYTF
NA	NA	TRBV13	TRBJ2-5	TGTGCCAGCAGCCACGGGGAGAACCAGTACTTC	CASSHGENQYF
NA	NA	TRBV28	TRBJ1-3	TGTGCCAGCAGTTTACTAGTAGGGGCTGGAAACACCATATATTTT	CASSLLVGAGNTIYF
many	NA	TRBV6-5	TRBJ2-2	TGTGCCAGCAGTTACTCGATGGGGTACACCGGGGAGCTGTTTTTT	CASSYSMGYTGELFF
few	TRBD2	TRBV10-3	TRBJ2-5	TGTGCCATCAATCAACTAGCGGGAGGAGTGGAGACCCAGTACTTC	CAINQLAGGVETQYF
many	NA	TRBV7-9	TRBJ2-7	TGTGCCAGCAGCTTGCCGGGTTCCTACGAGCAGTACTTC	CASSLPGSYEQYF
few	TRBD2	TRBV28	TRBJ2-7	TGTGCCAGCACCCGGACTAGCGGGAGCTCCGAGCAGTACTTC	CASTRTSGSSEQYF
many	TRBD2	TRBV11-2	TRBJ2-7	TGTGCCAGCAGCTTAGAGGGGACTAGCTGGGCTTACGAGCAGTACTTC	CASSLEGTSWAYEQYF
NA	NA	TRBV15	TRBJ2-7	TGTGCCACCAGCAGCGGTAGCGGTGGGGTCTACGAGCAGTACTTC	CATSSGSGGVYEQYF
many	NA	TRBV7-2	TRBJ1-2	TGTGCCAGCAGCCTGGGACCGAGGGGCTACACCTTC	CASSLGPRGYTF
NA	TRBD1	TRBV7-3	TRBJ1-3	TGTGCCAGCAGCTCAAAACCAGGACAGGCGTCAAACACCATATATTTT	CASSSKPGQASNTIYF
NA	NA	TRBV29-1	TRBJ1-2	TGCAGCGTTAATTTCGGGACAAAAAACTATGGCTACACCTTC	CSVNFGTKNYGYTF
many	NA	TRBV6-1	TRBJ2-7	TGTGCCAGCAGAGTATCCCGCTCCTACGAGCAGTACTTC	CASRVSRSYEQYF
once	NA	TRBV7-3	TRBJ1-2	TGTGCCAGCAGCAGGGGGTCTGGTCCAACTGGGCCCTTC	CASSRGSGPTGPF
many	NA	TRBV29-1	TRBJ1-2	TGCAGCGTTGAAGATCTAACAGGGCCGAAGGGCTACACCTTC	CSVEDLTGPKGYTF
many	NA	TRBV11-2	TRBJ2-7	TGTGCCAGCAGCCCAGGTTGGGGCTCCTACGAGCAGTACTTC	CASSPGWGSYEQYF
few	NA	TRBV4-1	TRBJ1-5	TGCGCCAGCAGCCAAGATGGGCAGAATCAGCCCCAGCATTTT	CASSQDGQNQPQHF
many	NA	TRBV7-8	TRBJ1-2	TGTGCCAGCAGCGAACGACGGGGGTATGGCTACACCTTC	CASSERRGYGYTF
NA	TRBD2	TRBV2	TRBJ2-1	TGTGCCAGCAGTTCGGGACTAGCGGGAGGGCCTGGTTTCTATGAGCAGTTCTTC	CASSSGLAGGPGFYEQFF
many	NA	TRBV13	TRBJ2-5	TGTGCCAGCAGCCCGGACCTCCAAGAGACCCAGTACTTC	CASSPDLQETQYF
NA	NA	TRBV5-1	TRBJ2-7	TGCGCCAGCAGCATCCTCCAGGGGTTCCCTCAGTACTTC	CASSILQGFPQYF
NA	TRBD1	TRBV20-1	TRBJ1-2	TGCAGTGCCAATAGCAGGGACAGGAGCTATGGCTACACCTTC	CSANSRDRSYGYTF
few	TRBD2	TRBV24-1	TRBJ2-5	TGTGCCCGAAGCCTGGGGACTAGCGGGAAACAAGAGACCCAGTACTTC	CARSLGTSGKQETQYF
many	NA	TRBV5-1	TRBJ2-5	TGCGCCAGCAGCTTGGGCGCCGAGTGGGAGACCCAGTACTTC	CASSLGAEWETQYF
few	NA	TRBV18	TRBJ2-7	TGTGCCAGCTCACCCCTAGGGGAAACCTACGAGCAGTACTTC	CASSPLGETYEQYF
NA	TRBD2	TRBV7-9	TRBJ2-1	TGTGCCAGCAGCCCGCCCGGGACTAGCGGGAATGAGCAGTTCTTC	CASSPPGTSGNEQFF
NA	NA	TRBV7-8	TRBJ2-2	TGTGCCAGCCAGACTTCATTAAACACCGGGGAGCTGTTTTTT	CASQTSLNTGELFF
NA	NA	TRBV7-9	TRBJ2-1	TGTGCCAGCCGGCTTTCGGCCAATGAGCAGTTCTTC	CASRLSANEQFF
many	NA	TRBV7-9	TRBJ1-1	TGTGCCAGCAGCTTAGGTTCATTTGTGGGCTACCTGAACACTGAAGCTTTCTTT	CASSLGSFVGYLNTEAFF
NA	TRBD1	TRBV5-1	TRBJ2-7	TGCGCCAGCAGCTTGACAGGGGGATCCTACGAGCACTACTTC	CASSLTGGSYEHYF
NA	NA	TRBV10-3	TRBJ2-3	TGTGCCATCAGCATAGAGTTAGATACGCAGTATTTT	CAISIELDTQYF
NA	NA	TRBV19	TRBJ2-6	TGTGCCACCCGGGGGAGCTCTGGGGCCAACGTCCTGACTTTC	CATRGSSGANVLTF
NA	TRBD2	TRBV10-3	TRBJ2-7	TGTGCCATCAGTGGACTAGCGAGTTCCTACGAGCAGTACTTC	CAISGLASSYEQYF
NA	NA	TRBV7-9	TRBJ1-1	TGTGCCAGCAGCTTAGAGGCGGGGGACACTGAAGCTTTCTTT	CASSLEAGDTEAFF
once	NA	TRBV20-1	TRBJ2-5	TGCAGTGGCCGAGGGGGAAATCAGCCCCAGTACTTC	CSGRGGNQPQYF
NA	NA	TRBV7-9	TRBJ2-7	TGCGCCAGCAGCCCGTCCAGTGCCTACGAGCAGTACTTC	CASSPSSAYEQYF
many	NA	TRBV7-9	TRBJ2-2	TGTGCCAGCAGCCTGGACAGATACACCGGGGAGCTGTTTTTT	CASSLDRYTGELFF
many	NA	TRBV5-1	TRBJ2-2	TGCGCCAGCAGCTTGGTCCCTAGACGGTTTACCGGGGAGCTGTTTTTT	CASSLVPRRFTGELFF
many	TRBD1	TRBV6-2/TRBV6-3	TRBJ1-4	TGTGCCAGCAGTCCGGGACAGAGAAATGAAAAACTGTTTTTT	CASSPGQRNEKLFF
many	NA	TRBV7-9	TRBJ1-6	TGTGCCAGCAGCCCCCAGGGCCTCATGGGCTCCTATAATTCACCCCTCCACTTT	CASSPQGLMGSYNSPLHF
NA	TRBD2	TRBV2	TRBJ2-5	TGTGCCAGCAGTGAAGACCGGACTAGTTCAGAGACCCAGTACTTC	CASSEDRTSSETQYF
many	NA	TRBV7-3	TRBJ2-7	TGTGCCAGCAGCTTAGACGGCGGTAACTACGAGCAGTACTTC	CASSLDGGNYEQYF
NA	NA	TRBV9	TRBJ2-7	TGTGCTAGCCCGAGGACCTACGAGCAGTACTTC	CASPRTYEQYF
NA	TRBD1	TRBV29-1	TRBJ2-2	TGCAGCGTTGTTCCAGGGGGCGTTGGCACCGGGGAGCTGTTTTTT	CSVVPGGVGTGELFF
NA	NA	TRBV15	TRBJ1-6	TGTGCCACCAGCCAAGATTCACCCCCCCACTTT	CATSQDSPPHF
NA	TRBD1	TRBV19	TRBJ2-6	TGTGCCAGTAAGCACAGGGGGTACTCTGGGGCCAACGTCCTGACTTTC	CASKHRGYSGANVLTF
NA	NA	TRBV28	TRBJ1-4	TGTGCCAGCAGCCGCAAGACATTTGGCGGTGAAAAACTGTTTTTT	CASSRKTFGGEKLFF
many	NA	TRBV7-3	TRBJ2-6	TGTGCCAGCAGCTTATCCCCTAGAGAGGCCAACGTCCTGACTTTC	CASSLSPREANVLTF
many	TRBD2	TRBV20-1	TRBJ2-7	TGCAGTGCTAGCGGGAGGGCCTTCTCCTACGAGCAGTACTTC	CSASGRAFSYEQYF
many	NA	TRBV7-9	TRBJ1-2	TGTGCCAGCAGCTTACCTAACTTGGACCTGAGCTACACCTTC	CASSLPNLDLSYTF
NA	NA	TRBV20-1	TRBJ1-2	TGCAGTGCTAACGTGGGCTACACCTTC	CSANVGYTF
NA	NA	TRBV7-9	TRBJ1-1	TGTGCCAGCAGCTCGCTGGGGCTTGAAGCTTTCTTT	CASSSLGLEAFF
NA	NA	TRBV2	TRBJ1-1	TGTGCCAACAGGCGAATGAACACTGAAGCTTTCTTT	CANRRMNTEAFF